The sequence of this TCR beta chain was determined in a study of T-cell memory formation after mild COVID-19. Overall study findings and caveats: Some clones that responded turned up in pre-infection memory, which suggests that cross-reactive memory joined in.

The CDR3 spans 14 residues. Trimming pared 6 bases from V and 1 base from J, leaving 12 bases between. Germline V gives CDR1 MNHEY, CDR2 SVGAGI. As to this clonotype: The target antigen is unknown.

From 5'RACE with constant-segment primers came TCR alpha and TCR beta cDNA libraries that carried sample barcodes and UMIs. Each CDR3 protein gets one entry after TCRdb re-called the 5' RACE reads with MiXCR. Found here are hundreds of thousands of distinct CDR3 sequences, roughly 22% of them singletons; the top ten hold approximately 12%. Sequencing was carried out using PBMCs or a T cell subset sorted from them (not recorded which). The sequence was obtained from an adult woman who had mild COVID-19 (a few samples of this study predate the infection). Cell type and time point are not known. This chain connects TRBV6-5 to TRBJ1-1; D not certain. CDR3 bases: TGTGCCAGCAGCCCCACAACAAGGAACACTGAAGCTTTCTTT. Protein: CASSPTTRNTEAFF.